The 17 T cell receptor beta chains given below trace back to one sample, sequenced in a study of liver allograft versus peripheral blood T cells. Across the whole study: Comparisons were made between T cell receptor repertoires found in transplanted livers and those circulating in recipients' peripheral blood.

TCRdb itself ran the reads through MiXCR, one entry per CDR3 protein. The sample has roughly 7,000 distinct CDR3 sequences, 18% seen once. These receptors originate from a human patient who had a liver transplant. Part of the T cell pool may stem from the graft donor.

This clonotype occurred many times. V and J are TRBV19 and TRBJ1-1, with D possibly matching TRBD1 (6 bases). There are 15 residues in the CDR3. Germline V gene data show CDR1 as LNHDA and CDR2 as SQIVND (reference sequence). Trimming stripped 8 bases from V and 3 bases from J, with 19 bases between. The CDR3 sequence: CASLQQGRADTEAFF. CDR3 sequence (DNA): TGTGCCAGTCTTCAACAGGGAAGGGCGGACACTGAAGCTTTCTTT.

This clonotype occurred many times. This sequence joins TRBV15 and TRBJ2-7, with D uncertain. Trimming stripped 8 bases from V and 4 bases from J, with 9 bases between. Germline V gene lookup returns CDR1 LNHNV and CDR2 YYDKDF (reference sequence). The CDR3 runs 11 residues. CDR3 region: CATGDSYEQYF. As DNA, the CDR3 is TGTGCCACCGGTGACTCGTACGAGCAGTACTTC.

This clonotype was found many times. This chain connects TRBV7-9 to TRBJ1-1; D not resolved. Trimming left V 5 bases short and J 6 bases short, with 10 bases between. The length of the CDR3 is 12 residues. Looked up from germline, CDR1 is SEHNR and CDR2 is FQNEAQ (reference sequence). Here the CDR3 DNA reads TGTGCCAGCAGCCCCGTGATCGCTGAAGCTTTCTTT. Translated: CASSPVIAEAFF.

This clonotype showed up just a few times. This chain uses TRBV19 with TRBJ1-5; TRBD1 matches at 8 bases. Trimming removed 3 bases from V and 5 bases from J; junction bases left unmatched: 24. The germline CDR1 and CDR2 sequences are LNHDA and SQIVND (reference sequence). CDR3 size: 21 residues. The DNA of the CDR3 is TGTGCCAGTAGTATTTCCCCTAATGTTCTACCTGGACAGGGCCTCGATCAGCCCCAGCATTTT. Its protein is CASSISPNVLPGQGLDQPQHF.

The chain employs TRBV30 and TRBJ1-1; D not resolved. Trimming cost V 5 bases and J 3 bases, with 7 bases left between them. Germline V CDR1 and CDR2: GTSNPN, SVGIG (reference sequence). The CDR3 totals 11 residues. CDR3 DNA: TGTGCCTGGGGTTATGACACTGAAGCTTTCTTT. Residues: CAWGYDTEAFF.

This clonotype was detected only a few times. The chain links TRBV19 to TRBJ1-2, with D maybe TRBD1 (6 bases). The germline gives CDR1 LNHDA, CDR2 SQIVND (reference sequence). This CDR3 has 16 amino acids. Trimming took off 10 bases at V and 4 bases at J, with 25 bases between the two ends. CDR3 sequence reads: CAISANRDLRPYGYTF. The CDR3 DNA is TGTGCCATCTCTGCCAACAGGGATCTAAGGCCCTATGGCTACACCTTC. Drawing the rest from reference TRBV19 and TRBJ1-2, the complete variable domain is DGGITQSPKYLFRKEGQNVTLSCEQNLNHDAMYWYRQDPGQGLRLIYYSQIVNDFQKGDIAEGYSVSREKKESFPLTVTSAQKNPTAFYLCAISANRDLRPYGYTFGSGTRLTVV.

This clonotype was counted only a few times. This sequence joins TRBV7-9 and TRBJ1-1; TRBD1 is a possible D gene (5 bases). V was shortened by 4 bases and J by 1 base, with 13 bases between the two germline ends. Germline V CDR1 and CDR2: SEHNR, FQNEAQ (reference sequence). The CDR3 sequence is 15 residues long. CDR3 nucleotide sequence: TGTGCCAGCAGCTCAACGACAGCCAGGAACACTGAAGCTTTCTTT. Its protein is CASSSTTARNTEAFF.

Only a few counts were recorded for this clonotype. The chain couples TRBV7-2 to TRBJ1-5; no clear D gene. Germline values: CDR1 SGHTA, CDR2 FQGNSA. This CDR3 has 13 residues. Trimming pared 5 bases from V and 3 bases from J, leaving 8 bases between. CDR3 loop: CASSNDPNQPQHF. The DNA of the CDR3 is TGTGCCAGCAGCAACGACCCCAATCAGCCCCAGCATTTT.

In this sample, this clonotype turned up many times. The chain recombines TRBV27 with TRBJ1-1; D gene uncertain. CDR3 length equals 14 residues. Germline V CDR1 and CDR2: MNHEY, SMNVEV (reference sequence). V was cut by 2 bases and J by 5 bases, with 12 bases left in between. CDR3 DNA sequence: TGTGCCAGCAGTTTAAAGGAAGGGTGGACTGAAGCTTTCTTT. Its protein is CASSLKEGWTEAFF.

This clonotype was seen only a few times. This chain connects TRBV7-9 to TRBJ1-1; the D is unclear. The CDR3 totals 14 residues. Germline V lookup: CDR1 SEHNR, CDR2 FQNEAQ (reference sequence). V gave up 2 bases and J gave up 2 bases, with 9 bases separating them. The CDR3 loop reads CASSLPGSNTEAFF. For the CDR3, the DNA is TGTGCCAGCAGCTTACCGGGATCTAACACTGAAGCTTTCTTT.

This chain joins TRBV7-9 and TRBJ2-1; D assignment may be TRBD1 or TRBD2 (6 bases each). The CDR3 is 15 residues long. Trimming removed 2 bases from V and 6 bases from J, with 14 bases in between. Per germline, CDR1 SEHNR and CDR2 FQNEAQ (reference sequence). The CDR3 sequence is CASSLPGGSFNEQFF. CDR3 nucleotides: TGTGCCAGCAGCTTACCCGGGGGCAGTTTCAATGAGCAGTTCTTC.

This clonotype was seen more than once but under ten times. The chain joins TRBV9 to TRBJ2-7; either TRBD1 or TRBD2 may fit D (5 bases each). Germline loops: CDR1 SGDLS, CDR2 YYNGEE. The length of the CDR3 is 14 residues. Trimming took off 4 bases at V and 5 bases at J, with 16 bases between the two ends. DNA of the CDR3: TGTGCCAGCAGCCCCGGTGGGGGAAGGCACGAGCAGTACTTC. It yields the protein CASSPGGGRHEQYF.

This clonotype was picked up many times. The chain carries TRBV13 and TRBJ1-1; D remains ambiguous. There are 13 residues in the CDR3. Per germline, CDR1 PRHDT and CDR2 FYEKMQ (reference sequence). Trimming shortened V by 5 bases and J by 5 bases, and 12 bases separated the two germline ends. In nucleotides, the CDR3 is TGTGCCAGCAGCCCTTCGGTTGGAACTGAAGCTTTCTTT. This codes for CASSPSVGTEAFF.

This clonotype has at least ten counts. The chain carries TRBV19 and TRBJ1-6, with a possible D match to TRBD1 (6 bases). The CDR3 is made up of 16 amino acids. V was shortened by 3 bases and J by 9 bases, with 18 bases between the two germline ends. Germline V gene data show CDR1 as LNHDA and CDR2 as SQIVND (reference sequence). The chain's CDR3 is CASSIGVLQGGSPLHF. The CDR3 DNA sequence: TGTGCCAGTAGTATTGGGGTCCTACAGGGCGGTTCACCCCTCCACTTT. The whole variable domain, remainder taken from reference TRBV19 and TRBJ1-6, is DGGITQSPKYLFRKEGQNVTLSCEQNLNHDAMYWYRQDPGQGLRLIYYSQIVNDFQKGDIAEGYSVSREKKESFPLTVTSAQKNPTAFYLCASSIGVLQGGSPLHFGNGTRLTVT.

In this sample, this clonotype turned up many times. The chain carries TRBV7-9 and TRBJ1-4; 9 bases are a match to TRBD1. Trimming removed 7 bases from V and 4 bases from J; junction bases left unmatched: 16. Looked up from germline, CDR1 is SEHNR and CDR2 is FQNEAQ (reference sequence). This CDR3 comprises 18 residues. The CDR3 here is CASTLGLRQGVHNEKLFF. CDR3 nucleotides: TGTGCCAGCACCCTAGGGCTCCGACAGGGGGTGCATAATGAAAAACTGTTTTTT.

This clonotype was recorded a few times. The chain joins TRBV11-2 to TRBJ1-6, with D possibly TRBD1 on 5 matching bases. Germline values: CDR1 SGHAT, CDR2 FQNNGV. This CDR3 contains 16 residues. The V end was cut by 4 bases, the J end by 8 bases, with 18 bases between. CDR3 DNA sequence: TGTGCCAGCAGCTCCAGCCTTGACAGACGGTATTCACCCCTCCACTTT. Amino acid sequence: CASSSSLDRRYSPLHF.

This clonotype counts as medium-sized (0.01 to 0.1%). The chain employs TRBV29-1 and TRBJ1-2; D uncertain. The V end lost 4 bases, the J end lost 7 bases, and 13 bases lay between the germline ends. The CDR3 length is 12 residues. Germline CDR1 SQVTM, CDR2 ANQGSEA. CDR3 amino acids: CSVVPIRGGYTF. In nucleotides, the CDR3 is TGCAGCGTTGTCCCGATTCGAGGTGGCTACACCTTC.